Listed here are 6 T cell receptor beta chains from one sample, sequenced in a study of blood T cells in healthy people across ages. Using a J-beta primer mix together with a sample-barcoded 5' primer, a second PCR was run for roughly 6 to 12 cycles. TCRdb recomputed calls from the 5' RACE reads with MiXCR, one row per CDR3 protein. The data show more than 800,000 distinct CDR3 sequences, around 30% seen once. Sample: blood. Receptor source: a woman older than 75 in good health.

This clonotype was picked up many times. The rearrangement links TRBV7-2 to TRBJ2-5; possibly TRBD1 or TRBD2 for D (6 bases each). Germline V gene sequence: CDR1 SGHTA, CDR2 FQGNSA. The CDR3 is 15 amino acids. Between the trimmed V and J ends, which lost 5 bases and 5 bases, there was a span of 18 bases. In DNA form, the CDR3 reads TGTGCCAGCAGCCTAGGAGGGGGGATGGGTGAGACCCAGTACTTC. Protein: CASSLGGGMGETQYF.

V and J are TRBV20-1 and TRBJ2-7; D unclear. CDR1 and CDR2 (germline): DFQATT, SNEGSKA (reference sequence). Trimming removed 3 bases from V and 2 bases from J, with 8 bases in between. The CDR3 sequence is 12 residues long. The CDR3 nucleotides are TGCAGTGCTAGTCCCCTTCCCTACGAGCAGTACTTC. Protein: CSASPLPYEQYF.

The chain joins TRBV12-3 or TRBV12-4 to TRBJ1-5, with TRBD1 matching over 10 bases. There are 14 residues in the CDR3. With V trimmed by 5 bases and J by 6 bases, 4 bases remained unmatched. The CDR3 is CASSTTGGGQPQHF. CDR3 in DNA: TGTGCCAGCAGTACGACAGGGGGCGGTCAGCCCCAGCATTTT.

This clonotype has at least ten counts. This chain joins TRBV12-3 or TRBV12-4 and TRBJ2-5; TRBD2 agrees at 7 bases. CDR3 length: 13 residues. J gave up 5 bases and V 3 bases, and 3 bases lay outside the gene matches. This CDR3 is CASSLRSGETQYF. The CDR3 DNA reads TGTGCCAGCAGTTTGCGTAGCGGGGAGACCCAGTACTTC.

On this clonotype itself: A much bigger clone sits one base away, suggesting this may be a read error. The chain combines TRBV4-1 with TRBJ2-6; the match to TRBD1 covers 9 bases. From germline, CDR1 is MGHRA and CDR2 YSYEKL. The CDR3 totals 18 residues. The CDR3 nucleotides are TGCGACAGCAGCCAAGTAGGGACAGGGTTAGGTGGGGCCAACGTCCTGACTTTC. Protein: CDSSQVGTGLGGANVLTF.

The chain recombines TRBV4-1 with TRBJ1-4; D remains unclear. This CDR3 is built from 14 residues. V was pared by 1 base and J by 11 bases, with 14 bases between. The germline gives CDR1 MGHRA, CDR2 YSYEKL. The CDR3: CASSQVGRFRKLFF. CDR3 bases: TGCGCCAGCAGCCAAGTGGGGAGGTTTAGGAAACTGTTTTTT.